This T cell receptor (beta chain) was observed in a study of post-analysis software for immune sequencing data. Study-wide points: Five or six TRBV segments, including TRBV5-6, TRBV5-1 and TRBV20-1, were more frequent in patients than controls. Normalized Chao1 diversity in multiple sclerosis patients fell significantly below that of controls. Samples from a shared batch, those prepared together, strongly co-clustered by F measure.

This clonotype was recorded many times. Antigen: not known. This could be a read error, since a much larger clone is one nucleotide away. The CDR3 loop spans 14 amino acids. Germline CDR1 DFQATT, CDR2 SNEGSKA (reference sequence). The J segment lost 11 bases and the V segment lost 4 bases, leaving 15 bases of the junction unmatched. Presence of unique molecular identifiers characterized the TCR beta cDNA libraries. cDNA molecules numbering about 480,000 came from around 1 to 10 million T cells. TCRdb processed the PCR reads anew with MiXCR; each CDR3 protein has one entry. Here the sample spans about half a million distinct CDR3 sequences, under 55% being singletons.

The genes are TRBV20-1 and TRBJ2-5, with 8 bases matching TRBD2. The origin of this receptor is a girl aged 5 to 17 with multiple sclerosis. The sequenced sample was blood. For the CDR3, the DNA is TGCAGTGCTATACGGGAGGGCCGGCGAGGGGAGCAGTACTTC. Amino acid sequence: CSAIREGRRGEQYF.